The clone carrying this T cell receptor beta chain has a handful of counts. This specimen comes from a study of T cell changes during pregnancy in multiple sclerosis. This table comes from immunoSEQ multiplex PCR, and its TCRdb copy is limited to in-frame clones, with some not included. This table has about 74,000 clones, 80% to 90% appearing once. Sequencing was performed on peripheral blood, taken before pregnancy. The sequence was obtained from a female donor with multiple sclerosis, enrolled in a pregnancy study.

The CDR3 sequence: CASSADRGGHYGYTF. The CDR3 nucleotides are TGCGCCAGCAGCGCCGACAGAGGCGGCCACTATGGCTACACCTTC. The chain combines TRBV5-1 with TRBJ1-2; possibly TRBD1 for D (5 bases). In germline, CDR1 is SGHRS, CDR2 YFSETQ. V dropped 4 bases and J dropped 3 bases, with 16 bases sitting between them. This CDR3 spans 15 amino acids.